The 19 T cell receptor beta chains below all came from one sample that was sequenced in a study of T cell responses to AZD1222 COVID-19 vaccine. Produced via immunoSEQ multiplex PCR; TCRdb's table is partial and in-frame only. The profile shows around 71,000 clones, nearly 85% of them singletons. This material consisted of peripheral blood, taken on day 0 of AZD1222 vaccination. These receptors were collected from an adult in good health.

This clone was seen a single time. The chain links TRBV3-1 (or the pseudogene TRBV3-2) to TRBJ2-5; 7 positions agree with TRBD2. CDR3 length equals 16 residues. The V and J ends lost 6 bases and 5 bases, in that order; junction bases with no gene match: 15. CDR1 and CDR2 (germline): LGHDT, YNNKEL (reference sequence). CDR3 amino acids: CASRVGRAGPTETQYF. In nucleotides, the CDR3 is TGTGCCAGCAGGGTGGGGCGAGCGGGACCTACGGAGACCCAGTACTTC.

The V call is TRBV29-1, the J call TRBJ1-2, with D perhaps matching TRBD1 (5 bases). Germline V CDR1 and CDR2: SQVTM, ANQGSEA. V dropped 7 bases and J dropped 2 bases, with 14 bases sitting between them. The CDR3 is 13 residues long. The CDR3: CSGGNSLNYGYTF. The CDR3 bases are TGCAGCGGGGGGAACAGTCTGAACTATGGCTACACCTTC.

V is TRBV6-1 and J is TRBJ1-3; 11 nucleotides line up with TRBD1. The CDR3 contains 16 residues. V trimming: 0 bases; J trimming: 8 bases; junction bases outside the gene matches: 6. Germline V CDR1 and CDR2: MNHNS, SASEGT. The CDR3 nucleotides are TGTGCCAGCAGTGAAGCGCGGACAGGGGGCATAGACACCATATATTTT. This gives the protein CASSEARTGGIDTIYF.

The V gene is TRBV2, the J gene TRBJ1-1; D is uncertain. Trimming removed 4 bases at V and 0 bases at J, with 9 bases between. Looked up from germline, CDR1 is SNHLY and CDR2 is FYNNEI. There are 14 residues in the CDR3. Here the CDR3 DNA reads TGTGCCAGCAGTGTTACTCCAATGAACACTGAAGCTTTCTTT. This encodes CASSVTPMNTEAFF.

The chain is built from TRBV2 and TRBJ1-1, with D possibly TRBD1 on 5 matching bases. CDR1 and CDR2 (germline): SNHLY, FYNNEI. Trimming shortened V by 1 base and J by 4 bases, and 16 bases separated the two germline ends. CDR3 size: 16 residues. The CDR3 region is CASSEEVGGAGTEAFF. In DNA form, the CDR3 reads TGTGCCAGCAGTGAAGAAGTAGGAGGGGCGGGCACTGAAGCTTTCTTT. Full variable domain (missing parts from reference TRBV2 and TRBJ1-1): EPEVTQTPSHQVTQMGQEVILRCVPISNHLYFYWYRQILGQKVEFLVSFYNNEISEKSEIFDDQFSVERPDGSNFTLKIRSTKLEDSAMYFCASSEEVGGAGTEAFFGQGTRLTVV.

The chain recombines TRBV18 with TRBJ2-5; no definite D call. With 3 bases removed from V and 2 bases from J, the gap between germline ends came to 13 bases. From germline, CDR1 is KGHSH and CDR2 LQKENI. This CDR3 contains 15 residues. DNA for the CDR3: TGTGCCAGCTCACCGCAGAACAGCCAGCAAGAGACCCAGTACTTC. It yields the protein CASSPQNSQQETQYF.

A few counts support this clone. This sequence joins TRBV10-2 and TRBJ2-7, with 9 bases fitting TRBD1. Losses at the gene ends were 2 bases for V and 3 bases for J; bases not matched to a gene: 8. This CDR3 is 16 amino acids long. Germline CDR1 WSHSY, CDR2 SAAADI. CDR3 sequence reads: CASSERKGQGFYEQYF. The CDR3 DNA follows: TGCGCCAGCAGTGAGAGGAAAGGACAGGGGTTCTACGAGCAGTACTTC.

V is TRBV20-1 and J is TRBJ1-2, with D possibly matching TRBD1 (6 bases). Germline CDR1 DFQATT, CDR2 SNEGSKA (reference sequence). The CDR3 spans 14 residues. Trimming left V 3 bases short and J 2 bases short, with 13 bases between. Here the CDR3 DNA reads TGCAGTGCTAGTCGGGGAGGGGGAAACTATGGCTACACCTTC. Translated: CSASRGGGNYGYTF.

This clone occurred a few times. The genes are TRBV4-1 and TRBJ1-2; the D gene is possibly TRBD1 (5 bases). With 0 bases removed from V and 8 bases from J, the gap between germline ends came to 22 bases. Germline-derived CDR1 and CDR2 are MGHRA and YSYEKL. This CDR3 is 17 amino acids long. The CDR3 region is CASSQDSERGPRRGYTF. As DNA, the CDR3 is TGCGCCAGCAGCCAAGACTCAGAACGGGGCCCGAGACGGGGCTACACCTTC.

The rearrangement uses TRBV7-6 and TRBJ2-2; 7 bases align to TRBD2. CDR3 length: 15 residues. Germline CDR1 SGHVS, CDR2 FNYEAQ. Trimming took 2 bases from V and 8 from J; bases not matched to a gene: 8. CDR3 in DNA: TGTGCCAGCAGCTTACCAGCGGGAAAGGGTGGGGAGCTGTTTTTT. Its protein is CASSLPAGKGGELFF. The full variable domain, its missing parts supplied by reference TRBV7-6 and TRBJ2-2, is GAGVSQSPRYKVTKRGQDVALRCDPISGHVSLYWYRQALGQGPEFLTYFNYEAQQDKSGLPNDRFSAERPEGSISTLTIQRTEQRDSAMYRCASSLPAGKGGELFFGEGSRLTVL.

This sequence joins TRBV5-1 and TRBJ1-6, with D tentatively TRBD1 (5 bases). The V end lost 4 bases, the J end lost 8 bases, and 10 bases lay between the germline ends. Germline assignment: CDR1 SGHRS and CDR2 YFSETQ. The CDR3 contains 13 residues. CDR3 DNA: TGCGCCAGCAGCCGCCTCAGGGATTCACCCCTCCACTTT. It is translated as CASSRLRDSPLHF.

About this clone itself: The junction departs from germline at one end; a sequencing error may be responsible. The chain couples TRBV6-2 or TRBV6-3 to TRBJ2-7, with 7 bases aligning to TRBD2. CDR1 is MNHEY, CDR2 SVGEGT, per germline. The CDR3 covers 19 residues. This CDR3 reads CVSSYPLNIAGPNSYEQYF. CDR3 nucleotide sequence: TGTGTCAGCAGTTACCCTTTAAACATAGCGGGTCCGAACTCCTACGAGCAGTACTTC.

The CDR3 coding sequence is TGTGCCAGCAGGACAGGGACCCAAGAGACCCAGTACTTC. It codes for CASRTGTQETQYF. This sequence joins TRBV6-4 and TRBJ2-5; 7 bases line up with TRBD1. The V and J ends lost 6 bases and 1 base, in that order; junction bases with no gene match: 2. The CDR3 totals 13 residues. The V gene's germline CDR1 is MRHNA and CDR2 SNTAGT.

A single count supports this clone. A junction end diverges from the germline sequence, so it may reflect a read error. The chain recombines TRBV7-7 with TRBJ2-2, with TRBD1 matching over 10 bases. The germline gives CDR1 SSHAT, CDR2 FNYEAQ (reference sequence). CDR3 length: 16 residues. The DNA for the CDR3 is TGTGCTAGCAACCTCCGGGACAGGGGAAACACCGGGGAGCTGTTTTTT. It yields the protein CASNLRDRGNTGELFF.

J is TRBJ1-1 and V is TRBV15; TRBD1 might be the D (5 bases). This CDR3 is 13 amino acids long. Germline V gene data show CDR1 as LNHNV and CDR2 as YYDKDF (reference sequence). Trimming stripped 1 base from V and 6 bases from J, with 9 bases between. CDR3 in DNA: TGTGCCACCAGCAGAGCAGGGTGGGCTGAAGCTTTCTTT. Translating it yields CATSRAGWAEAFF.

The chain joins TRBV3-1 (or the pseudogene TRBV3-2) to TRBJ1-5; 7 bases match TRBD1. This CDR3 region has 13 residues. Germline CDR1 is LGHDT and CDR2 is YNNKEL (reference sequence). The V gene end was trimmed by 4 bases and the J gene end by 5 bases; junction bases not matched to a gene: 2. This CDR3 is CASSRTGDQPQHF. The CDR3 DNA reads TGTGCCAGCAGCCGGACAGGAGATCAGCCCCAGCATTTT.

CDR3 sequence reads: CAISEMGVAYGYTF. CDR3 sequence (DNA): TGTGCCATCAGTGAGATGGGGGTGGCCTATGGCTACACCTTC. The J gene is TRBJ1-2, the V gene TRBV10-3, with D possibly being TRBD1 (5 bases). Germline V gene data show CDR1 as ENHRY and CDR2 as SYGVKD. The CDR3 runs 14 residues. V gave up 2 bases and J gave up 4 bases, with 11 bases separating them.

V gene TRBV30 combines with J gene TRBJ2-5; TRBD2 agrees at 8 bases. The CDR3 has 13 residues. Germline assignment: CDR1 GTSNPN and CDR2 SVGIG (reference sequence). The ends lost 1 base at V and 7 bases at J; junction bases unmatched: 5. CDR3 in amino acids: CAWSELAGGTQYF. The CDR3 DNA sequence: TGTGCCTGGAGTGAGCTAGCGGGCGGGACCCAGTACTTC.

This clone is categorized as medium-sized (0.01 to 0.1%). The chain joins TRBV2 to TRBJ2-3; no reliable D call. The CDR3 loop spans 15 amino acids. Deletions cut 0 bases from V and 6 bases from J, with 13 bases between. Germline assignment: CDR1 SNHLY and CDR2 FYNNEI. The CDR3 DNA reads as TGTGCCAGCAGTGAAGCTCAGTACTCTGGCGATACGCAGTATTTT. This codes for CASSEAQYSGDTQYF.